This T cell receptor beta chain emerged from a study of T cells in Graves' hyperthyroidism and ophthalmopathy. For the study at large: Peripheral blood draws took place at initial diagnosis, ahead of any treatment. Study-wide results and caveats: A model of 13 V-J features distinguished ophthalmopathy from stable hyperthyroidism. Peripheral blood also featured most of the thyroid clonotypes expanded above 0.001.

At least ten counts were recorded for this clonotype. Antigen unknown. Amplification targeted TCR beta CDR3 regions from RNA transcripts. Carried out on the TCR CDR3, a first-round RT-PCR used the HTBI primer set. MiXCR, run by TCRdb on the multiplex PCR reads, gives a single entry per CDR3 protein. The sample has 500,000 to 650,000 distinct CDR3 sequences, 17% seen once. Researchers barred patients who had uncontrolled infection, other autoimmune disease, pregnancy or lactation. CDR3 length: 13 amino acids. Germline V gives CDR1 GTSNPN, CDR2 SVGIG (reference sequence). Between the trimmed V and J ends, which lost 0 bases and 4 bases, there was a span of 9 bases.

What was sequenced was blood. The V and J genes are TRBV30 and TRBJ1-2; tentatively, D is TRBD1 (5 bases). The origin of this receptor is a woman aged 18-29 years with Graves' ophthalmopathy. The CDR3 bases are TGTGCCTGGAGTGTAGACAGAGCCTATGGCTACACCTTC. Translating gives CAWSVDRAYGYTF.